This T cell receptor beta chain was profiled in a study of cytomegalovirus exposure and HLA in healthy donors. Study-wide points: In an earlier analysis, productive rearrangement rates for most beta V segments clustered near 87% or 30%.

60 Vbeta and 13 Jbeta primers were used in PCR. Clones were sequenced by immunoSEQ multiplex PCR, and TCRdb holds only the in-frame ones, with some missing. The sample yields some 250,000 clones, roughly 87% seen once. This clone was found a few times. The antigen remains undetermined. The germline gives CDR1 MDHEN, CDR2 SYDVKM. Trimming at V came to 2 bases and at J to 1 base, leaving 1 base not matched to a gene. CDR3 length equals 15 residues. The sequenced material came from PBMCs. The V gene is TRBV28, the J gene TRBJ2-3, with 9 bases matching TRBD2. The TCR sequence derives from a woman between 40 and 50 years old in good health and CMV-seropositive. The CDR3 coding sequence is TGTGCCAGCAGTTTAATAGCGGGAGGCACAGATACGCAGTATTTT. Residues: CASSLIAGGTDTQYF.